These 19 T cell receptor beta chains originate from one sample sequenced in a study of T cells in localized non-small cell lung cancer (dated by TCRdb to the early 2020s). The library came from the immunoSEQ multiplex PCR assay. This immuneACCESS table, as held by TCRdb, lists in-frame sequences with V and J called but not all clones. Of the missing ones, under half trace to an unresolved V gene in checked studies; the others have no known cause. The sample records more than 25,000 clones, 80% to 90% of which are singletons. The top ten clones comprise 10% of the sample. The input for sequencing was peripheral blood, taken before any cancer treatment. Every receptor here comes from a woman aged 35-75 years with stage I lung adenocarcinoma.

V gene TRBV7-8 combines with J gene TRBJ2-7, with 9 bases matching TRBD2. The junction had 6 bases not matched to a gene; V was cut back by 2 bases and J by 4 bases. The germline CDR1 and CDR2 sequences are SGHVS and FQNEAQ. The CDR3 length is 15 residues. The CDR3 sequence: CASSLRNSGSYEQYF. CDR3 nucleotide sequence: TGTGCCAGCAGCTTACGTAATAGCGGGAGTTACGAGCAGTACTTC.

J is TRBJ1-3 and V is TRBV6-5; D is unresolved. The CDR3 is 14 residues long. The V gene lost 4 bases and the J gene lost 3 bases, with 10 bases spanning the gap. Germline-derived CDR1 and CDR2 are MNHEY and SVGAGI. The CDR3 bases are TGTGCCAGCAGTTCCATCCAAGGTGGAAACACCATATATTTT. Amino acid sequence: CASSSIQGGNTIYF.

The chain is built from TRBV9 and TRBJ1-5; no definite D call. This CDR3 region has 14 residues. V was shortened by 7 bases and J by 7 bases, with 18 bases between the two germline ends. Germline V gives CDR1 SGDLS, CDR2 YYNGEE. The CDR3 DNA sequence: TGTGCCAGCGGACCAAACCCAGGAGGCCAGCCCCAGCATTTT. As protein: CASGPNPGGQPQHF.

In this sample, this clone turned up a few times. This chain joins TRBV6-1 and TRBJ1-2; tentative D call: TRBD1 (5 bases). V gave up 2 bases and J gave up 1 base, with 11 bases separating them. This CDR3 is 15 amino acids long. CDR1 and CDR2 (germline): MNHNS, SASEGT. The CDR3 DNA follows: TGTGCCAGCAGTGAATTGTGGGGGGTTAACTATGGCTACACCTTC. Amino acids: CASSELWGVNYGYTF.

V usage is TRBV5-1 and J usage is TRBJ2-3, with D uncertain. Germline CDR1 reads SGHRS; CDR2 reads YFSETQ. The CDR3 sequence is 15 residues long. Between the trimmed V and J ends, which lost 0 bases and 1 base, there was a span of 9 bases. CDR3 in amino acids: CASSLARKGTDTQYF. In DNA form, the CDR3 reads TGCGCCAGCAGCTTGGCGAGGAAGGGCACAGATACGCAGTATTTT.

V gene TRBV28 combines with J gene TRBJ2-5; the match to TRBD2 covers 11 bases. Germline CDR1 MDHEN, CDR2 SYDVKM. J gave up 2 bases and V 7 bases, and 6 bases lay outside the gene matches. This CDR3 has 15 residues. The CDR3 DNA is TGTGCCAGCAAACTAGCGGGAGTTAGGCAAGAGACCCAGTACTTC. Its protein is CASKLAGVRQETQYF.

The chain recombines TRBV23-1 with TRBJ1-6; 10 positions agree with TRBD1. TRBV23-1 is given ORF status, its function remaining uncertain. V lost 3 bases, J lost 5 bases, and 7 bases stayed unmatched. The CDR3 spans 17 residues. The CDR3 here is CASSQSGTGVDNSPLHF. The CDR3 nucleotides read TGCGCCAGCAGTCAGTCCGGGACAGGGGTGGATAATTCACCCCTCCACTTT.

This clone was detected only once. The chain couples TRBV19 to TRBJ2-1; 10 bases align to TRBD2. The CDR3 spans 15 residues. The J segment lost 3 bases and the V segment lost 4 bases, leaving 3 bases of the junction unmatched. CDR1 is LNHDA and CDR2 is SQIVND in the germline V gene (reference sequence). CDR3 region: CASSTLAGYYNEQFF. The CDR3 coding sequence is TGTGCCAGTAGTACACTAGCGGGATACTACAATGAGCAGTTCTTC.

The rearrangement links TRBV5-5 to TRBJ2-3, with no clear D. The ends were cut back, 0 bases at V and 0 bases at J, with 11 bases in the middle. The CDR3 has 16 amino acids. CDR1 is SGHKS and CDR2 is YYEKEE in the germline V gene (reference sequence). The CDR3 sequence: CASSLGHASSTDTQYF. The CDR3 DNA is TGTGCCAGCAGCTTGGGACACGCCTCTAGCACAGATACGCAGTATTTT.

CDR3 amino acids: CASSPGQGALYGYTF. The CDR3 bases are TGTGCCAGTAGCCCCGGACAGGGGGCCCTTTATGGCTACACCTTC. The chain links TRBV19 to TRBJ1-2; 11 nucleotides match TRBD1. The CDR3 extends over 15 amino acids. Germline values: CDR1 LNHDA, CDR2 SQIVND (reference sequence). Losses at the gene ends were 6 bases for V and 5 bases for J; bases not matched to a gene: 8.

The chain combines TRBV28 with TRBJ2-7, with TRBD1 identical over 7 bases. CDR1 MDHEN and CDR2 SYDVKM come from the germline V gene. J lost 5 bases, V lost 5 bases, and 6 bases had no gene match. The CDR3 loop spans 13 amino acids. The CDR3 DNA sequence: TGTGCCAGCAGTCTGACAGGGTACCACGAGCAGTACTTC. This gives the protein CASSLTGYHEQYF. Looking up the rest from reference TRBV28 and TRBJ2-7 gives the full variable domain: DVKVTQSSRYLVKRTGEKVFLECVQDMDHENMFWYRQDPGLGLRLIYFSYDVKMKEKGDIPEGYSVSREKKERFSLILESASTNQTSMYLCASSLTGYHEQYFGPGTRLTVT.

The chain links TRBV28 to TRBJ2-1; D is ambiguous. From germline, CDR1 is MDHEN and CDR2 SYDVKM. Trimming removed 2 bases from V and 10 bases from J, with 9 bases in between. The CDR3 is 12 amino acids. CDR3 sequence (DNA): TGTGCCAGCAGTTTACTCGGGTACGAGCAGTTCTTC. Translating it yields CASSLLGYEQFF.

The rearrangement uses TRBV15 and TRBJ2-1; 14 nucleotides match TRBD2. The CDR3 totals 19 residues. V dropped 3 bases and J dropped 1; count of bases not matched to a gene: 8. Per the germline V gene, CDR1 is LNHNV and CDR2 is YYDKDF (reference sequence). The CDR3 here is CATSRGGLAGAGSYNEQFF. CDR3 in DNA: TGTGCCACCAGCAGGGGGGGACTAGCGGGAGCGGGATCCTACAATGAGCAGTTCTTC. Looking up the rest from reference TRBV15 and TRBJ2-1 gives the full variable domain: DAMVIQNPRYQVTQFGKPVTLSCSQTLNHNVMYWYQQKSSQAPKLLFHYYDKDFNNEADTPDNFQSRRPNTSFCFLDIRSPGLGDTAMYLCATSRGGLAGAGSYNEQFFGPGTRLTVL.

CDR3 residues: CASSQSSQPTVSYEQYF. The DNA of the CDR3 is TGTGCCAGCAGCCAGAGTTCTCAGCCGACCGTCTCCTACGAGCAGTACTTC. This chain connects TRBV14 to TRBJ2-7, with D unresolved. The V gene lost 3 bases and the J gene lost 0 bases, with 18 bases spanning the gap. This CDR3 spans 17 amino acids. Germline values: CDR1 SGHDN, CDR2 FVKESK.

This clone has just one count. The V gene is TRBV5-1, the J gene TRBJ2-1; D may be TRBD2 (6 bases). CDR1 SGHRS and CDR2 YFSETQ come from the germline V gene. The length of the CDR3 is 15 residues. V dropped 2 bases and J dropped 7 bases, with 16 bases sitting between them. The DNA for the CDR3 is TGCGCCAGCAGCTTCACTAGCCTTCTGCGGAATGAGCAGTTCTTC. It codes for CASSFTSLLRNEQFF.

This chain links TRBV7-3 with TRBJ2-1, with TRBD2 as a possible D gene (5 bases). Germline V gives CDR1 SGHTA, CDR2 FQGTGA. The CDR3 contains 14 residues. V was shortened by 0 bases and J by 3 bases, with 6 bases between the two germline ends. The CDR3 DNA is TGTGCCAGCAGCTTAACAGGGAGCTACAATGAGCAGTTCTTC. Translation: CASSLTGSYNEQFF.

V gene TRBV10-3 combines with J gene TRBJ2-3; perhaps D is TRBD1 or TRBD2 (5 bases each). The V end lost 3 bases, the J end lost 3 bases, and 13 bases lay between the germline ends. The CDR3 spans 15 residues. Germline CDR1 ENHRY, CDR2 SYGVKD. The CDR3 region is CAISDGGRSTDTQYF. In nucleotides, the CDR3 is TGTGCCATCAGTGATGGGGGACGGAGTACAGATACGCAGTATTTT.

V usage is TRBV7-2 and J usage is TRBJ1-1; 7 bases fit TRBD1. Germline CDR1 reads SGHTA; CDR2 reads FQGNSA. This CDR3 contains 14 residues. The trim removed 7 bases at V and 10 bases at J, leaving 15 bases unmatched. CDR3 sequence (DNA): TGTGCCAGCACTCCCAGACAGGGCGCCTTTGGAGCTTTCTTT. Encoded protein: CASTPRQGAFGAFF.

The chain carries TRBV5-5 and TRBJ2-6, with a tentative D call TRBD2 (6 bases). This CDR3 spans 16 amino acids. Trimming took 6 bases from V and 2 from J, leaving 15 bases between them. Germline V lookup: CDR1 SGHKS, CDR2 YYEKEE (reference sequence). CDR3 region: CASTRGSPTGANVLTF. Written as DNA, the CDR3 is TGTGCCAGCACCCGGGGGTCCCCGACTGGGGCCAACGTCCTGACTTTC.